This T cell receptor beta chain was documented in a study of a mutant IDH1 vaccine in newly diagnosed glioma. The time point here: week 35, safety follow-up. Doses consisted of 300 ug of mutant IDH1 20-mer peptide each, paired with topical imiquimod. In the case of this clone: Its cognate antigen is unknown.

Measured with immunoSEQ multiplex PCR; TCRdb has only the in-frame clones, and not every one. The profile shows 33,000 or so clones, almost 80% of them singletons. Study results and limitations: Pseudoprogression seemingly bore no relation to changes in top peripheral T cell clonotypes.

The germline V and J ends were trimmed by 0 bases and 4 bases, with 19 bases remaining between them. The CDR3 runs 17 residues. CDR1 is GTSNPN, CDR2 SVGIG, per germline (reference sequence). Sample: PBMCs, taken from a glioma patient whose treatment included an IDH1 peptide vaccine. The genes are TRBV30 and TRBJ1-5, with D tentatively TRBD1 (6 bases). This receptor was identified in a woman in her twenties or thirties with glioma. Some clones in this sample may be carry-over from other donors' samples. This chain's CDR3 is CAWSVMSGGDGNQPQHF. The CDR3 bases are TGTGCCTGGAGTGTAATGTCCGGGGGCGACGGGAATCAGCCCCAGCATTTT.